This is a list of T cell receptor beta chains from one sample in a study of T cell repertoires in cytomegalovirus infection. No cognate antigen is known for these TCRs. TCRdb used MiXCR to reprocess the reads, holding one entry per CDR3 protein. Of roughly 730,000 distinct CDR3 sequences listed, roughly 33% are singletons. This material consisted of cultured PBMCs, taken from culture after CMV antigen stimulation. These receptor sequences come from a human donor in good health (CMV status not recorded). Some clones in this sample may be carry-over from other donors' samples. Both conserved end residues are part of each CDR3. The D gene is left open where the match is weak. Expanded clones are given a class, and other clones once, few, many or no size at all.

clone_size j_call d_call v_call cdr3_nt cdr3_aa
few TRBJ2-1 TRBD2 TRBV6-5 TGTGCCAGCAGTTACTCGACTAGCGGGAGGGGTGAGCAGTTCTTC CASSYSTSGRGEQFF
- TRBJ2-7 TRBD2 TRBV7-9 TGTGCCAGCAGCTCTAGCGGGGGGGCGGACGAGCAGTACTTC CASSSSGGADEQYF
few TRBJ1-5 TRBD1 TRBV27 TGTGCCAGCAGTTTATACAGGGGTGGGCAGCCCCAGCATTTT CASSLYRGGQPQHF
few TRBJ1-5 TRBD1 TRBV27 TGTGCCAGCAGTTCAGGGGGCCCCAATCAGCCCCAGCATTTT CASSSGGPNQPQHF
few TRBJ1-1 - TRBV19 TGTGCCAGTAGTATGTCCCTGAACACTGAAGCTTTCTTT CASSMSLNTEAFF
few TRBJ1-1 - TRBV12-3/TRBV12-4 TGTGCCAGTCGAAAATTCGCCCGAGAAGAAGCTTTCTTT CASRKFAREEAFF
few TRBJ2-2 - TRBV7-9 TGTGCCAGCTCAGACGGAGCGAACACCGGGGAGCTGTTTTTT CASSDGANTGELFF
- TRBJ2-7 - TRBV7-2 TGTGCCAGCAGCGTGCGGCCCGCCGAGCAGTACTTC CASSVRPAEQYF
many TRBJ1-1 - TRBV7-2 TGTGCCAGCAGCTTTCGGGGCGGCGACACTGAAGCTTTCTTT CASSFRGGDTEAFF
- TRBJ1-1 - TRBV7-2 TGTGCCAGCAGCTTAAGGGAAACTGAAGCTTTCTTT CASSLRETEAFF
- TRBJ2-7 - TRBV28 TGTGCCAGCAGTCCCGCTAGCGGCGGGGGCAGATACGAGCAGTACTTC CASSPASGGGRYEQYF
few TRBJ1-2 - TRBV12-3/TRBV12-4 TGTGCCAGCACTGCCGGGACCCCCTATGGCTACACCTTC CASTAGTPYGYTF
- TRBJ2-1 - TRBV28 TGTGCCAGCAGTTTAGGGGGCAACCAGGCTGAGCAGTTCTTC CASSLGGNQAEQFF
- TRBJ1-5 - TRBV12-3/TRBV12-4 TGTGCCAGCAGTCCGACAGACAATCAGCCCCAGCATTTT CASSPTDNQPQHF
few TRBJ1-1 - TRBV18 TGTGCCAGCTCACCAGATCGGCAGGCAGGCACTGAAGCTTTCTTT CASSPDRQAGTEAFF
- TRBJ2-6 - TRBV6-5 TGTGCGGTTGGGGGCCCTGGGGCCAACGTCCTGACTTTC CAVGGPGANVLTF
- TRBJ1-2 - TRBV10-3 TGTGCCATCACCAATACAGGGTATGGCTACACCTTC CAITNTGYGYTF
- TRBJ2-3 TRBD2 TRBV5-4 TGTGCCAGCAGCTCTGGGACTAGCGGGAGAGATACGCAGTATTTT CASSSGTSGRDTQYF
- TRBJ2-7 - TRBV6-2/TRBV6-3 TGTGCCAGCAGTTACCAGGGATCCCGAATAGCCTACGAGCAGTACTTC CASSYQGSRIAYEQYF
- TRBJ2-7 - TRBV18 TGTGCCAGCTCACCCTCGACAGTCGAGCAGTACTTC CASSPSTVEQYF
few TRBJ2-7 - TRBV12-3/TRBV12-4 TGTGCCAGCAGTTTTCAGGGCCGGGGAGAGCAGTACTTC CASSFQGRGEQYF
many TRBJ2-7 - TRBV7-2 TGTGCCAGCAGCCGTGCGGGGCAGTGGACCTACGAGCAGTACTTC CASSRAGQWTYEQYF
- TRBJ1-2 - TRBV20-1 TGCAGTGCCCTAGAGCATACAGCGACCTATGGCTACACCTTC CSALEHTATYGYTF
- TRBJ2-1 TRBD2 TRBV19 TGTGCCAGTGAATCTAGCGGGTACAATGAGCAGTTCTTC CASESSGYNEQFF
- TRBJ2-7 TRBD1 TRBV6-2/TRBV6-3 TGTGCCAGCAGTTACGGGAACAGGGGGCCCTACGAGCAGTACTTC CASSYGNRGPYEQYF
- TRBJ1-2 - TRBV11-2 TGTGCCAGCAGCTTAGATCAGGGCCCCCCGCGGTATGGCTACACCTTC CASSLDQGPPRYGYTF
few TRBJ2-7 TRBD1 TRBV14 TGTGCCAGCAGCCAAGGAATACAGGGGCCAGCCTACGAGCAGTACTTC CASSQGIQGPAYEQYF
- TRBJ2-1 TRBD2 TRBV4-3 TGCGCCAGCAGCCAGAGCCTAGCGGGAGGCCCCCTGGATGAGCAGTTCTTC CASSQSLAGGPLDEQFF
few TRBJ1-1 - TRBV20-1 TGCAGTGCTAGTAAGAACACTGAAGCTTTCTTT CSASKNTEAFF